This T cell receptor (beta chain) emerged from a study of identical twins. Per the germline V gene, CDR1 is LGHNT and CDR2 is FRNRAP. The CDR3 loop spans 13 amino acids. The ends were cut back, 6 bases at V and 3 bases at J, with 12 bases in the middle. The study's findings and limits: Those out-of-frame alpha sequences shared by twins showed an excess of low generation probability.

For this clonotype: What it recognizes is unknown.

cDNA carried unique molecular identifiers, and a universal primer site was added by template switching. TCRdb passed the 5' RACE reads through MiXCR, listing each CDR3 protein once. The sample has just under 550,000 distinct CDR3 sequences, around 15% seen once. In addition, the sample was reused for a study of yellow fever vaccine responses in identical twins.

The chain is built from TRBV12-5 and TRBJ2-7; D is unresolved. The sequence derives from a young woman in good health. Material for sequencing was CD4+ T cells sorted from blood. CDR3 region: CASGPGPHYEQYV. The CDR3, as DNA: TGTGCTAGTGGCCCCGGACCACACTACGAGCAGTACGTC.